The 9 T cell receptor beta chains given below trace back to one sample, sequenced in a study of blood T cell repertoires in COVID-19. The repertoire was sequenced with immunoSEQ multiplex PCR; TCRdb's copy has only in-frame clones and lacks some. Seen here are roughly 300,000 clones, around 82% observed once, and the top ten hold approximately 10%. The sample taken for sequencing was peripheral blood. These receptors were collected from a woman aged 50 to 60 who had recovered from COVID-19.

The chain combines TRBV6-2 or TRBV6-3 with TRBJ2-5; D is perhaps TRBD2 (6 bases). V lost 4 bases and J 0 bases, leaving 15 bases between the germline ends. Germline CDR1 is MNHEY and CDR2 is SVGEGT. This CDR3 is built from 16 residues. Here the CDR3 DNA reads TGTGCCAGCAGTTCCCCCGGGACTTGGTACCAAGAGACCCAGTACTTC. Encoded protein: CASSSPGTWYQETQYF.

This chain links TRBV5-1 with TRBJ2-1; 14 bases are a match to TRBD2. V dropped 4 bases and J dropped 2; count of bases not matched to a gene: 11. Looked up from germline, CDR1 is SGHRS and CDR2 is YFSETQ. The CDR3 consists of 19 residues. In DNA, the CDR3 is TGCGCCAGCAGCCCAGCCGGGACTAGCGGGAGTATCACCTACAATGAGCAGTTCTTC. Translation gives CASSPAGTSGSITYNEQFF.

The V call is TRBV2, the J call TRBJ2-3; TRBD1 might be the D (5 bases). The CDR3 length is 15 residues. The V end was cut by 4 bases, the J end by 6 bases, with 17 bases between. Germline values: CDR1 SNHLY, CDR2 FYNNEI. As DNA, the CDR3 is TGTGCCAGCAGTGGGGGCAGGGCTTTAGGTGATACGCAGTATTTT. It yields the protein CASSGGRALGDTQYF.

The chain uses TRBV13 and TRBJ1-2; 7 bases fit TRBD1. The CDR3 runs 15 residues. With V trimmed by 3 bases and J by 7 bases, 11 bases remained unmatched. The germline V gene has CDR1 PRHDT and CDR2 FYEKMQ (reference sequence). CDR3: CASSFSGQSYSGYTF. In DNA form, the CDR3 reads TGTGCCAGCAGCTTCTCGGGACAGTCCTATTCTGGCTACACCTTC.

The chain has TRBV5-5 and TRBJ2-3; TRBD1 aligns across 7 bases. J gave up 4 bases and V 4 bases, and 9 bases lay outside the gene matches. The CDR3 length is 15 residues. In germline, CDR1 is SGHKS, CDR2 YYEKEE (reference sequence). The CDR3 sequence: CASSLRTGGADTQYF. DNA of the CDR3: TGTGCCAGCAGCCTACGGACAGGCGGAGCAGATACGCAGTATTTT.

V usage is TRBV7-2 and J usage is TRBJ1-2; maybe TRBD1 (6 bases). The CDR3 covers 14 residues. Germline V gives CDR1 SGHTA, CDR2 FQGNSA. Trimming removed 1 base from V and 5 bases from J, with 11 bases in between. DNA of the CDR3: TGTGCCAGCAGCTTAGTCGGGACAAATTATGGCTACACCTTC. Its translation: CASSLVGTNYGYTF.

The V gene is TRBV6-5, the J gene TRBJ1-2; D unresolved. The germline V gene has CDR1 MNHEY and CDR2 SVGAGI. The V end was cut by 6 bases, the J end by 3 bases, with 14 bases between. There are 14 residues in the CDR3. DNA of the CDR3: TGTGCCAGCAGACGGACCGGGAAGGACTATGGCTACACCTTC. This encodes CASRRTGKDYGYTF.

DNA of the CDR3: TGTGCCATCAGTGAGTCGACAGGGGGCGATTATAACTATGGCTACACCTTC. The encoded protein is CAISESTGGDYNYGYTF. This rearrangement joins TRBV10-3 to TRBJ1-2, with 10 bases fitting TRBD1. J lost 1 base, V lost 0 bases, and 5 bases had no gene match. Germline CDR1 reads ENHRY; CDR2 reads SYGVKD. The length of the CDR3 is 17 residues.

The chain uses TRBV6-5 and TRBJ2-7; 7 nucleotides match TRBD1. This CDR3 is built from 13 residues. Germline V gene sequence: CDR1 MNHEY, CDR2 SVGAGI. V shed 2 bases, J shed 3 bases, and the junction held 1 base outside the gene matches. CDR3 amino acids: CASSYAGGYEQYF. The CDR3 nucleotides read TGTGCCAGCAGTTACGCAGGGGGCTACGAGCAGTACTTC.